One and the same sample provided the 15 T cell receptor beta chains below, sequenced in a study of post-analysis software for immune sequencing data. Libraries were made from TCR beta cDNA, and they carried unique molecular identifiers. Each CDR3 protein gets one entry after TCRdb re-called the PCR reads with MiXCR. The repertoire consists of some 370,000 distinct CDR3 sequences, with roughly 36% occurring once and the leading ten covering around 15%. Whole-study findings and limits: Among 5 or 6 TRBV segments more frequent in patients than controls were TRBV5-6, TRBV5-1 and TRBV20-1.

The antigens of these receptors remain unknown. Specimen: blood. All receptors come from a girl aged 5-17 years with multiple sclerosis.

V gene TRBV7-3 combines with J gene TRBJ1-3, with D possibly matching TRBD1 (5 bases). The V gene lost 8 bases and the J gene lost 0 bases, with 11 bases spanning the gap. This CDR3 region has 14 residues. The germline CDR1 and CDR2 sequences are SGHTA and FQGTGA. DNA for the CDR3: TGTGCCAGCTCCGCTAGGGGCTCTGGAAACACCATATATTTT. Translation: CASSARGSGNTIYF.

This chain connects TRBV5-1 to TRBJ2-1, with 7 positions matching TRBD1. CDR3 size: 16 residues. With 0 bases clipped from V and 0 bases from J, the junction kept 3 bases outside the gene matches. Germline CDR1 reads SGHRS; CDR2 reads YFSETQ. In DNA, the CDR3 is TGCGCCAGCAGCTTGGACCGACAGGGCTCCTACAATGAGCAGTTCTTC. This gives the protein CASSLDRQGSYNEQFF.

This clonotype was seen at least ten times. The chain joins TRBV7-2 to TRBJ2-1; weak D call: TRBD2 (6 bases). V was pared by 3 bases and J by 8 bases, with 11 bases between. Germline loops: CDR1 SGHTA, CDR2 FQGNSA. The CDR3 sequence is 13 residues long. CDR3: CASSLGGGDEQFF. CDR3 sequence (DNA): TGTGCCAGCAGCTTGGGAGGAGGGGATGAGCAGTTCTTC.

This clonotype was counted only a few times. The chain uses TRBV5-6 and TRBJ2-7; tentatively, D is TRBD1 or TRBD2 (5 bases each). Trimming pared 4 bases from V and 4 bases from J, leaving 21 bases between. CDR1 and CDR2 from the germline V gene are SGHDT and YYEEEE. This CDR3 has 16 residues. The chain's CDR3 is CASSPRDLLPDYEQYF. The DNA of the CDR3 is TGTGCCAGCAGCCCCCGGGACCTCCTCCCCGATTACGAGCAGTACTTC.

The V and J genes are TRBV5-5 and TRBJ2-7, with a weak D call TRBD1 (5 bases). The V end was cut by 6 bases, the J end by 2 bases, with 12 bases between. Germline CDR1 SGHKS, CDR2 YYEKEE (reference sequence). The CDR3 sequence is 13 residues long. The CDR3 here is CASTIGATYEQYF. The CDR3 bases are TGTGCCAGCACCATAGGGGCCACCTACGAGCAGTACTTC.

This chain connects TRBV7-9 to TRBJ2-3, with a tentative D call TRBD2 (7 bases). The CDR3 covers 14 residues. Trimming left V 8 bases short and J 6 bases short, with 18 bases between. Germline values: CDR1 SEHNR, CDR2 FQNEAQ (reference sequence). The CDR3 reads CASDSPSGGDTQYF. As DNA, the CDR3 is TGTGCCAGCGACTCACCCTCGGGGGGCGATACGCAGTATTTT.

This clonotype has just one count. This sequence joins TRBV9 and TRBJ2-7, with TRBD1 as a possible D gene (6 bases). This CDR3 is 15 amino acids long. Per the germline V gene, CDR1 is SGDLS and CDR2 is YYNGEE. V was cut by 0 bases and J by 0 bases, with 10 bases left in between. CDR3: CASSVAGADSYEQYF. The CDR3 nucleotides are TGTGCCAGCAGCGTAGCAGGGGCCGACTCCTACGAGCAGTACTTC.

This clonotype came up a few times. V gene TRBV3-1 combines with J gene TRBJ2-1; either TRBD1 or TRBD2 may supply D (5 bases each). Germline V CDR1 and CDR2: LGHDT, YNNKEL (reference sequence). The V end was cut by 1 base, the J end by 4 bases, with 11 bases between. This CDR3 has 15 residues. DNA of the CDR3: TGTGCCAGCAGCCAAGGGGGACGGACGTACAATGAGCAGTTCTTC. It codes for CASSQGGRTYNEQFF.

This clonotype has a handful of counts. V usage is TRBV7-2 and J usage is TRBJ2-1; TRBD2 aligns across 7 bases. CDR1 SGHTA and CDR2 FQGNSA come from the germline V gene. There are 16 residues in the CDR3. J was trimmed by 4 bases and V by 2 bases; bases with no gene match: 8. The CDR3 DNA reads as TGTGCCAGCAGCTTAATGGCTAGCGGAACTTACAATGAGCAGTTCTTC. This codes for CASSLMASGTYNEQFF.

The CDR3 sequence is CATSDWKGYGYTF. The CDR3 DNA reads as TGTGCCACCAGTGATTGGAAGGGCTATGGCTACACCTTC. J is TRBJ1-2 and V is TRBV24-1; D is unclear. Germline V gives CDR1 KGHDR, CDR2 SFDVKD. There are 13 residues in the CDR3. Trimming removed 2 bases at V and 4 bases at J, with 7 bases between.

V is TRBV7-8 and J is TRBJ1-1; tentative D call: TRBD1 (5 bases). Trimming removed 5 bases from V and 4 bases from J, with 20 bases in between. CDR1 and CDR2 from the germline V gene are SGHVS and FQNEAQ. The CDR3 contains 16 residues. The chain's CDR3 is CASSPKSGSVGTEAFF. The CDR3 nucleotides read TGTGCCAGCAGCCCTAAATCAGGGTCGGTCGGCACTGAAGCTTTCTTT.

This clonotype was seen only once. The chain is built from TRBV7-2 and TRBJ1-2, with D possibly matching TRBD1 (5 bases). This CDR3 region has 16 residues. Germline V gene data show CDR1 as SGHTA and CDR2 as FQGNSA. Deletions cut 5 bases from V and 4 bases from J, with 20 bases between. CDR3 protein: CASSQGYFAGTYGYTF. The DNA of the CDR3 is TGTGCCAGCAGCCAAGGGTATTTTGCAGGGACCTATGGCTACACCTTC.

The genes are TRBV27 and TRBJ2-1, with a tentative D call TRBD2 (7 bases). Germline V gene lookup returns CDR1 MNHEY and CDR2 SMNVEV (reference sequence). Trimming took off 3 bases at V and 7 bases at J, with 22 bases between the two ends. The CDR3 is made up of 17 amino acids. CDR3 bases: TGTGCCAGCAGTTTTTCCCTAGTGGGGGGGCCAAGGAATGAGCAGTTCTTC. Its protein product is CASSFSLVGGPRNEQFF.

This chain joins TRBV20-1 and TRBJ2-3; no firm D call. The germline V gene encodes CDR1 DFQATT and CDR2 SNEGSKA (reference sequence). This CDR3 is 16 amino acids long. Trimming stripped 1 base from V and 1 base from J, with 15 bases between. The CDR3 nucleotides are TGCAGTGCTAGAGGGACCGCGAAATTTGGCACAGATACGCAGTATTTT. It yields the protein CSARGTAKFGTDTQYF.

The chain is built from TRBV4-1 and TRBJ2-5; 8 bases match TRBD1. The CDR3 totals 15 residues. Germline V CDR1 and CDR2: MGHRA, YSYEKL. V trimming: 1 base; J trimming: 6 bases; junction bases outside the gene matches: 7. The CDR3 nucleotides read TGCGCCAGCAGCCAAGGGACAGGGTTCGGAAAGACCCAGTACTTC. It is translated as CASSQGTGFGKTQYF.